The entry that follows covers one T cell receptor beta chain sequence. Germline V CDR1 and CDR2: SNHLY, FYNNEI. The V segment lost 1 base and the J segment 7 bases; nucleotides outside the gene matches: 8. The CDR3 is made up of 15 amino acids. Original methodology: How many nucleated cells were present was estimated from reference gene primer amplification. Profiled with immunoSEQ multiplex PCR; TCRdb holds only in-frame clones, not every one. Clonal size and the V and J genes are those of that table, whereas D and trimming came from the DNA. The table includes 490,000 or so clones, about 88% detected once. The record originates from a study of blood T cell repertoires in COVID-19. Study details: In each case, the material was cDNA or gDNA derived from T cells, B-cell-depleted T cells, or PBMCs.

Participants, about 18 to 90 years old, spanned around 25 US areas. This clonotype was obtained from a woman aged 55-70 years who had recovered from COVID-19. The sample was PBMCs or T cells enriched from blood (not recorded which). This chain uses TRBV2 with TRBJ1-2; 8 positions match TRBD1. The CDR3: CASSEGGQGASGYTF. CDR3 in DNA: TGTGCCAGCAGTGAAGGAGGGCAGGGGGCTAGTGGCTACACCTTC.